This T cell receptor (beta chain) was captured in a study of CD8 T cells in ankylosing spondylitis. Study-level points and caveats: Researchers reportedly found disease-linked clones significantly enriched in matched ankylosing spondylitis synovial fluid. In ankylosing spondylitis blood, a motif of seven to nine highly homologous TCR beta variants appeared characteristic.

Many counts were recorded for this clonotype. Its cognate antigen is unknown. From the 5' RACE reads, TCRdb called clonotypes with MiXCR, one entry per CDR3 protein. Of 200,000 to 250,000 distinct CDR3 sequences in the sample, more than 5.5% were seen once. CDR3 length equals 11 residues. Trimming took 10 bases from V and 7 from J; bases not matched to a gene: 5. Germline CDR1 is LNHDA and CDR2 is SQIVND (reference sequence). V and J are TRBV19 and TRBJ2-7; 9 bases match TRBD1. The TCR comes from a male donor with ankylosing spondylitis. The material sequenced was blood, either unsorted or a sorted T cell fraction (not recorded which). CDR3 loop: CATGQGLEQYF. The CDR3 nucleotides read TGTGCCACCGGACAGGGGTTAGAGCAGTACTTC.